These T cell receptor beta chains were read from a single sample in a study of CD8 T cells in ankylosing spondylitis. TCRdb reprocessed the 5' RACE reads with MiXCR, giving one entry per CDR3 protein. Of some 240,000 distinct CDR3 sequences listed, approximately 7.3% were seen once; the top ten hold approximately 15%. Sequenced: blood, either unsorted or a sorted T cell fraction (not recorded which). These receptor sequences come from a male donor with ankylosing spondylitis. Each CDR3 is given with its conserved first and last residue. The D gene is left open where the match is weak. Rows may omit the clone size; those that give it use once, few, many or a size class.

D gene: TRBD1; clone size: many; J gene: TRBJ1-2; V gene: TRBV10-3; CDR3 DNA: TGTGCCATCAGGGACGCCGGGACAGGGGGCCATGGCTACACCTTC; CDR3 protein: CAIRDAGTGGHGYTF
D gene: -; clone size: few; J gene: TRBJ1-5; V gene: TRBV4-1; CDR3 DNA: TGCGCCAGCAGCCCGATTGGGGGGATTCAGCCCCAGCATTTT; CDR3 protein: CASSPIGGIQPQHF
D gene: -; clone size: few; J gene: TRBJ2-5; V gene: TRBV21-1; CDR3 DNA: TGTGCCAGCAGCTTCCACCGCCGCGGGGGGGGAAGAGACCAAGAGACCCAGTACTTC; CDR3 protein: CASSFHRRGGGRDQETQYF
D gene: -; clone size: -; J gene: TRBJ1-5; V gene: TRBV15; CDR3 DNA: TGTGCCACCAGCAGCGGTCGAGGAGTTAGCAATCAGCCCCAGCATTTT; CDR3 protein: CATSSGRGVSNQPQHF
D gene: TRBD1; clone size: few; J gene: TRBJ2-7; V gene: TRBV7-6; CDR3 DNA: TGTGCCAGCAGCTTAGCCCCCGGGACAGGGCTCTACGAGCAGTACTTC; CDR3 protein: CASSLAPGTGLYEQYF
D gene: TRBD1; clone size: few; J gene: TRBJ2-7; V gene: TRBV27; CDR3 DNA: TGTGCCAGCAGTCGGGGACAGGGCGGATTCGAGCAGTACTTC; CDR3 protein: CASSRGQGGFEQYF
D gene: -; clone size: -; J gene: TRBJ2-7; V gene: TRBV11-1; CDR3 DNA: TGTGCCAGCAGCTTAGCCCAGGGGCTGACCTACGAGCAGTACTTC; CDR3 protein: CASSLAQGLTYEQYF
D gene: -; clone size: many; J gene: TRBJ1-1; V gene: TRBV4-2; CDR3 DNA: TGTGCCAGCAGCCAGAGGAGGGGGAACACTGAAGCTTTCTTT; CDR3 protein: CASSQRRGNTEAFF
D gene: -; clone size: many; J gene: TRBJ2-1; V gene: TRBV6-2/TRBV6-3; CDR3 DNA: TGTGCCAGCAGTTACTCTCGGACTACTCCAAATGAGCAGTTCTTC; CDR3 protein: CASSYSRTTPNEQFF
D gene: -; clone size: many; J gene: TRBJ1-5; V gene: TRBV6-2/TRBV6-3; CDR3 DNA: TGTGCCAGCGACCTCGGGGGGAATCAGCCCCAGCATTTT; CDR3 protein: CASDLGGNQPQHF
D gene: -; clone size: many; J gene: TRBJ2-7; V gene: TRBV4-3; CDR3 DNA: TGCGCCAGCAGCCAAGGAGGCAGGGGAGTCGACGAGCAGTACTTC; CDR3 protein: CASSQGGRGVDEQYF
D gene: -; clone size: few; J gene: TRBJ2-1; V gene: TRBV24-1; CDR3 DNA: TGTGCCACCAGTGATTGGGCAGACTACAATGAGCAGTTCTTC; CDR3 protein: CATSDWADYNEQFF
D gene: TRBD2; clone size: -; J gene: TRBJ2-5; V gene: TRBV7-6; CDR3 DNA: TGTGCCAGCAGCTCCAGACTAGCGGGAGAGTCTTTTTTAGAGACCCAGTACTTC; CDR3 protein: CASSSRLAGESFLETQYF
D gene: -; clone size: many; J gene: TRBJ2-7; V gene: TRBV13; CDR3 DNA: TGTGCCAGCAGCTTAGGAGGACACACCTACGAGCAGTACTTC; CDR3 protein: CASSLGGHTYEQYF
D gene: TRBD2; clone size: few; J gene: TRBJ2-3; V gene: TRBV6-2/TRBV6-3; CDR3 DNA: TGTGCCAGCAGTTACCCAGGCAGCGGGGGGGGTGACGAGCTGAGGTACACGCAGTATTTT; CDR3 protein: CASSYPGSGGGDELRYTQYF
D gene: -; clone size: few; J gene: TRBJ1-2; V gene: TRBV5-6; CDR3 DNA: TGTGCCAGCAGCAAGACTGGGGAGGGACCAAACTATGGCTACACCTTC; CDR3 protein: CASSKTGEGPNYGYTF
D gene: -; clone size: -; J gene: TRBJ2-1; V gene: TRBV9; CDR3 DNA: TGTGCCAGCAGCGTAGACAGACACAATGAGCAGTTCTTC; CDR3 protein: CASSVDRHNEQFF
D gene: TRBD2; clone size: -; J gene: TRBJ2-3; V gene: TRBV2; CDR3 DNA: TGTGCCAGCAGTGATCCCCTAGCGGGGTCCACAGATACGCAGTATTTT; CDR3 protein: CASSDPLAGSTDTQYF
D gene: -; clone size: -; J gene: TRBJ2-1; V gene: TRBV19; CDR3 DNA: TGTGCCAGTAGTATACCGGGTTGGAATGAGCAGTTCTTC; CDR3 protein: CASSIPGWNEQFF
D gene: TRBD1; clone size: many; J gene: TRBJ2-7; V gene: TRBV7-2; CDR3 DNA: TGTGCCAGCAGGCCTTTTCGACAGGGGGCGAGTTCCTACGAGCAGTACTTC; CDR3 protein: CASRPFRQGASSYEQYF
D gene: TRBD1; clone size: many; J gene: TRBJ2-7; V gene: TRBV24-1; CDR3 DNA: TGTGCCACCAGTGATCCAACCGGGACAGGGGGCGACGAGCAGTACTTC; CDR3 protein: CATSDPTGTGGDEQYF
D gene: -; clone size: many; J gene: TRBJ2-5; V gene: TRBV7-2; CDR3 DNA: TGTGCCAGCAGCTTAGCGACGAGCAAAGAGACCCAGTACTTC; CDR3 protein: CASSLATSKETQYF
D gene: TRBD1; clone size: many; J gene: TRBJ2-7; V gene: TRBV19; CDR3 DNA: TGTGCCAGTAGTATTGGGACAGGGTCCGAGCAGTACTTC; CDR3 protein: CASSIGTGSEQYF
D gene: TRBD2; clone size: many; J gene: TRBJ2-1; V gene: TRBV5-1; CDR3 DNA: TGCGCCAGCAGCGCCGGTCTAGCGGGCCTCCTAAACTCCTACAATGAGCAGTTCTTC; CDR3 protein: CASSAGLAGLLNSYNEQFF
D gene: TRBD1; clone size: -; J gene: TRBJ1-4; V gene: TRBV6-5; CDR3 DNA: TGTGCCAGCAGTTCGGACAGGGAGAGAGATCTTGAAAAACTGTTTTTT; CDR3 protein: CASSSDRERDLEKLFF
D gene: TRBD1; clone size: many; J gene: TRBJ1-1; V gene: TRBV27; CDR3 DNA: TGTGCCATCCGACAGGGTATGCGGGCTTTCTTT; CDR3 protein: CAIRQGMRAFF
D gene: TRBD1; clone size: -; J gene: TRBJ2-6; V gene: TRBV6-1; CDR3 DNA: TGTGCCAGCAGGAGGGGGCTGAGCGCCTCTGGGGCCAACGTCCTGACTTTC; CDR3 protein: CASRRGLSASGANVLTF
D gene: -; clone size: few; J gene: TRBJ2-3; V gene: TRBV4-2; CDR3 DNA: TGTGCCAGCAGCCAAGATAGGTGGGGTCTAGATACGCAGTATTTT; CDR3 protein: CASSQDRWGLDTQYF
D gene: -; clone size: few; J gene: TRBJ2-7; V gene: TRBV7-9; CDR3 DNA: TGTGCCAGCACCCTAGGGTCAGCGAGGGAGCAGTACTTC; CDR3 protein: CASTLGSAREQYF
D gene: -; clone size: -; J gene: TRBJ2-7; V gene: TRBV12-3/TRBV12-4; CDR3 DNA: TGTGCCAGCAGTTTGGGCAGGCGGTCCGAGCAGTACTTC; CDR3 protein: CASSLGRRSEQYF
D gene: -; clone size: many; J gene: TRBJ2-7; V gene: TRBV14; CDR3 DNA: TGTGCCAGCAGCCAAGCAAACCTACGCTACGAGCAGTACTTC; CDR3 protein: CASSQANLRYEQYF
D gene: -; clone size: many; J gene: TRBJ2-1; V gene: TRBV6-2/TRBV6-3; CDR3 DNA: TGTGCCAGCAGCTCCGGCGCCGACAATGAGCAGTTCTTC; CDR3 protein: CASSSGADNEQFF
D gene: TRBD2; clone size: few; J gene: TRBJ2-1; V gene: TRBV10-3; CDR3 DNA: TGTGCCATCAGTGAAGGGCGGGAGGGTTCCAATGAGCAGTTCTTC; CDR3 protein: CAISEGREGSNEQFF
D gene: -; clone size: many; J gene: TRBJ2-1; V gene: TRBV12-3/TRBV12-4; CDR3 DNA: TGTGCCAGCAGCCCGTATAGCGTCGACAATGAGCAGTTCTTC; CDR3 protein: CASSPYSVDNEQFF
D gene: TRBD2; clone size: -; J gene: TRBJ2-1; V gene: TRBV5-6; CDR3 DNA: TGTGCCAGCAGCCCCATAGGAGAAGCGGGAGATTCCCGTGAGCAGTTCTTC; CDR3 protein: CASSPIGEAGDSREQFF
D gene: -; clone size: many; J gene: TRBJ2-1; V gene: TRBV12-5; CDR3 DNA: TGTGCTAGTGGTTTAGGGGGGTTCCATGAGCAGTTCTTC; CDR3 protein: CASGLGGFHEQFF
D gene: -; clone size: -; J gene: TRBJ2-7; V gene: TRBV12-3/TRBV12-4; CDR3 DNA: TGTGCCAGCAGTCTCGGACAGCCCGAGCAGTACTTC; CDR3 protein: CASSLGQPEQYF
D gene: -; clone size: many; J gene: TRBJ1-6; V gene: TRBV3-1; CDR3 DNA: TGTGCCAGCAGCCCCCGGTATTTTATTTCACCCCTCCACTTT; CDR3 protein: CASSPRYFISPLHF
D gene: -; clone size: many; J gene: TRBJ1-2; V gene: TRBV28; CDR3 DNA: TGTGCCAGCAGTCTTCCGGGACTCTATGGCTACACCTTC; CDR3 protein: CASSLPGLYGYTF
D gene: -; clone size: -; J gene: TRBJ2-6; V gene: TRBV29-1; CDR3 DNA: TGCAGCGTTGAGGCGGACACGACCGACTCTGGGGCCAACGTCCTGACTTTC; CDR3 protein: CSVEADTTDSGANVLTF
D gene: -; clone size: many; J gene: TRBJ1-1; V gene: TRBV29-1; CDR3 DNA: TGCAGCGTTGAAGATAAGCAGCGGGGGAACACTGAAGCTTTCTTT; CDR3 protein: CSVEDKQRGNTEAFF
D gene: TRBD2; clone size: many; J gene: TRBJ2-3; V gene: TRBV6-4; CDR3 DNA: TGTGCCAGCAGTCCCCTAGCGGGATTCACAGATACGCAGTATTTT; CDR3 protein: CASSPLAGFTDTQYF